These 27 T cell receptor beta chains originate from one sample sequenced in a study of cytomegalovirus exposure and HLA in healthy donors. Generated by immunoSEQ multiplex PCR, the TCRdb table keeps only in-frame clones and is missing some. The data contain approximately 60,000 clones, approximately 92% of them seen just once; the ten biggest clones take up 2.5% to 3.5%. Source material: PBMCs. The receptor source for this set is a man aged 18 to 29 in good health and CMV-seronegative.

This chain joins TRBV27 and TRBJ2-1; 9 nucleotides agree with TRBD2. V shed 3 bases, J shed 9 bases, and the junction held 12 bases outside the gene matches. This CDR3 spans 16 amino acids. The V gene's germline CDR1 is MNHEY and CDR2 SMNVEV (reference sequence). The CDR3 region is CASSFLPIAGVGEQFF. Here the CDR3 DNA reads TGTGCCAGCAGTTTCCTTCCCATAGCGGGAGTTGGTGAGCAGTTCTTC.

The gene calls are TRBV28 and TRBJ1-2; 10 nucleotides match TRBD1. There are 14 residues in the CDR3. J gave up 5 bases and V 5 bases, and 5 bases lay outside the gene matches. CDR1 is MDHEN, CDR2 SYDVKM, per germline. The CDR3 bases are TGTGCCAGCAGTCAGCCGGGACAGGGGTATGGCTACACCTTC. Its protein product is CASSQPGQGYGYTF.

V usage is TRBV5-4 and J usage is TRBJ2-7; D possibly corresponds to TRBD1 (7 bases). The germline V gene has CDR1 SGHNT and CDR2 YYREEE (reference sequence). The CDR3 length is 14 residues. V lost 5 bases to trimming and J lost 5 bases, with 17 bases between them. The CDR3 region is CASSSQGGGDEQYF. The CDR3 DNA reads as TGTGCCAGCAGTTCCCAGGGGGGAGGCGACGAGCAGTACTTC.

The CDR3 DNA is TGTGCCAGTAGTATGGCGGGGGGTAACACAGATACGCAGTATTTT. This codes for CASSMAGGNTDTQYF. This chain joins TRBV19 and TRBJ2-3, with 8 bases matching TRBD2. With V trimmed by 3 bases and J by 2 bases, 4 bases remained unmatched. The CDR3 totals 15 residues. The germline gives CDR1 LNHDA, CDR2 SQIVND (reference sequence).

A single count supports this clone. The gene calls are TRBV6-1 and TRBJ1-1, with 8 nucleotides matching TRBD1. After removal of 6 bases from V and 7 bases from J, the junction contained 10 bases not matched to a gene. This CDR3 is built from 14 residues. Germline lookup yields CDR1 MNHNS and CDR2 SASEGT. CDR3 coding DNA: TGTGCCAGCAGAAAACAGGGGGACAGATTTGAAGCTTTCTTT. Protein: CASRKQGDRFEAFF.

The CDR3 loop is CASGGIGTASNQPQHF. The CDR3 DNA reads as TGTGCCAGCGGGGGGATTGGGACAGCAAGTAATCAGCCCCAGCATTTT. The chain uses TRBV2 and TRBJ1-5; TRBD1 matches at 7 bases. The CDR3 spans 16 residues. Trimming at V came to 8 bases and at J to 4 bases, leaving 14 bases not matched to a gene. Germline assignment: CDR1 SNHLY and CDR2 FYNNEI.

Notes on this clone: Mismatch with germline at one junction end may stem from a read error. Here the CDR3 reads CASRDVGTGGSPNNF. In DNA form, the CDR3 reads TGTGCCAGCAGGGATGTTGGGACAGGGGGATCCCCTAATAACTTC. V gene TRBV7-2 combines with J gene TRBJ2-7; TRBD1 matches at 11 bases. The CDR3 has 15 residues. Germline V CDR1 and CDR2: SGHTA, FQGNSA.

The rearrangement uses TRBV4-1 and TRBJ2-1, with 11 bases lining up with TRBD2. CDR1 is MGHRA, CDR2 YSYEKL, per germline. V was clipped by 4 bases and J by 5 bases; unmatched bases: 13. The CDR3 sequence is 18 residues long. The DNA of the CDR3 is TGCGCCAGCAGCCCAAGCCTCCTAGGACTAGCGGGCAACAATGAGCAGTTCTTC. Translation: CASSPSLLGLAGNNEQFF.

In nucleotides, the CDR3 is TGTGCCAGCTCACCACCGTTGGCAGGGAACACTGAAGCTTTCTTT. Its protein is CASSPPLAGNTEAFF. This chain links TRBV18 with TRBJ1-1; D unresolved. V was trimmed by 0 bases and J by 1 base, leaving 9 bases between them. This CDR3 comprises 15 residues. CDR1 and CDR2 (germline): KGHSH, LQKENI.

This chain joins TRBV7-9 and TRBJ2-3; no firm D call. The CDR3 is made up of 12 amino acids. V was clipped by 5 bases and J by 0 bases, with 3 bases between them. Germline V gives CDR1 SEHNR, CDR2 FQNEAQ (reference sequence). The CDR3 reads CASSRSTDTQYF. CDR3 bases: TGTGCCAGCAGCCGGAGCACAGATACGCAGTATTTT.

The rearrangement joins TRBV5-1 to TRBJ2-3; no clear D. V was pared by 1 base and J by 0 bases, with 6 bases between. Germline lookup yields CDR1 SGHRS and CDR2 YFSETQ. The CDR3 sequence is 14 residues long. The CDR3 region has the DNA TGCGCCAGCAGCTTGACCAGTAGCACAGATACGCAGTATTTT. Amino acids: CASSLTSSTDTQYF.

The gene calls are TRBV6-5 and TRBJ2-1, with D perhaps TRBD1 (7 bases). The CDR3 consists of 15 residues. In germline, CDR1 is MNHEY, CDR2 SVGAGI. V lost 2 bases to trimming and J lost 6 bases, with 14 bases between them. CDR3 sequence (DNA): TGTGCCAGCAGTTACGGCAGGGGGAGGTCCAATGAGCAGTTCTTC. This encodes CASSYGRGRSNEQFF.

The chain links TRBV6-5 to TRBJ2-7, with 11 positions matching TRBD2. The CDR3 is made up of 14 amino acids. CDR1 and CDR2 from the germline V gene are MNHEY and SVGAGI. The V gene end was trimmed by 5 bases and the J gene end by 5 bases; junction bases not matched to a gene: 5. DNA of the CDR3: TGTGCCAGCAGTCCCCTAGCGGGAGGCGACGAGCAGTACTTC. It encodes CASSPLAGGDEQYF.

The chain is built from TRBV4-2 and TRBJ2-3; the match to TRBD2 covers 13 bases. Germline values: CDR1 LGHNA, CDR2 YNFKEQ. Trimming cost V 4 bases and J 4 bases; bases outside gene matches: 5. This CDR3 contains 16 residues. CDR3: CASSLTSGGGPDTQYF. The CDR3 DNA follows: TGTGCCAGCAGCCTTACTAGCGGGGGGGGGCCAGATACGCAGTATTTT.

This sequence joins TRBV18 and TRBJ1-1, with D uncertain. V gave up 4 bases and J gave up 4 bases, with 13 bases separating them. Germline loops: CDR1 KGHSH, CDR2 LQKENI. The CDR3 is 14 amino acids. CDR3 loop: CASSQGMGSTEAFF. CDR3 sequence (DNA): TGTGCCAGCTCACAGGGAATGGGGAGCACTGAAGCTTTCTTT.

The V gene is TRBV5-5, the J gene TRBJ2-1; 12 positions agree with TRBD2. Germline V gene lookup returns CDR1 SGHKS and CDR2 YYEKEE (reference sequence). V lost 2 bases to trimming and J lost 9 bases; unmatched junction nucleotides: 6. This CDR3 has 15 amino acids. The CDR3 is CASSFGLAGRGEQFF. The CDR3 DNA reads as TGTGCCAGCAGCTTCGGACTAGCGGGAAGGGGTGAGCAGTTCTTC.

The chain combines TRBV30 with TRBJ1-5; D uncertain. The germline CDR1 and CDR2 sequences are GTSNPN and SVGIG (reference sequence). The V and J ends lost 2 bases and 7 bases respectively, with 12 bases between them. The CDR3 runs to 13 residues. The CDR3 reads CAWSLSAGQPQHF. The DNA of the CDR3 is TGTGCCTGGAGTCTTTCTGCGGGGCAGCCCCAGCATTTT.

This sequence joins TRBV7-9 and TRBJ2-1; TRBD1 matches at 10 bases. Germline assignment: CDR1 SEHNR and CDR2 FQNEAQ (reference sequence). V was pared by 6 bases and J by 8 bases, with 10 bases of the junction left unmatched. The CDR3 consists of 15 residues. In nucleotides, the CDR3 is TGTGCCAGCAGACGACCGGGACAGGGGATTGATGAGCAGTTCTTC. Protein: CASRRPGQGIDEQFF.

The rearrangement joins TRBV19 to TRBJ2-4, with TRBD2 matching 7 bases. The CDR3 consists of 14 residues. The germline CDR1 and CDR2 sequences are LNHDA and SQIVND (reference sequence). The trim removed 5 bases at V and 7 bases at J, leaving 8 bases unmatched. CDR3: CASSAWGGSNIQYF. The CDR3, as DNA: TGTGCCAGTAGTGCGTGGGGGGGGTCTAACATTCAGTACTTC.

This sequence joins TRBV20-1 and TRBJ2-7, with 7 bases fitting TRBD2. V was pared by 7 bases and J by 6 bases, with 6 bases of the junction left unmatched. This CDR3 region has 11 residues. The V gene's germline CDR1 is DFQATT and CDR2 SNEGSKA (reference sequence). CDR3: CSGWEGLEQYF. CDR3 nucleotide sequence: TGCAGTGGCTGGGAGGGCCTCGAGCAGTACTTC.

This clone was observed a single time. As DNA, the CDR3 is TGTGCCAGCAGCTTGGGACAGGGGGCGATTGAGCAGTTCTTC. Amino acid sequence: CASSLGQGAIEQFF. The rearrangement uses TRBV5-6 and TRBJ2-1; 10 positions match TRBD1. The CDR3 extends over 14 amino acids. The germline V gene has CDR1 SGHDT and CDR2 YYEEEE. With V trimmed by 0 bases and J by 9 bases, 3 bases remained unmatched.

The rearrangement uses TRBV7-6 and TRBJ2-5; 8 bases line up with TRBD1. The CDR3 runs 15 residues. Germline V gives CDR1 SGHVS, CDR2 FNYEAQ. The V and J ends lost 6 bases and 7 bases, in that order; junction bases with no gene match: 13. The DNA for the CDR3 is TGTGCCAGCAGGCCGGACAGGGCTCAGGGGGGGACCCAGTACTTC. This translates into CASRPDRAQGGTQYF.

The chain employs TRBV27 and TRBJ2-1; 8 bases match TRBD2. The CDR3 length is 13 residues. V dropped 6 bases and J dropped 10; count of bases not matched to a gene: 8. CDR1 MNHEY and CDR2 SMNVEV come from the germline V gene (reference sequence). The CDR3 DNA sequence: TGTGCCAGCAGCCTAGGACTAGCCTTGGAGCAGTTCTTC. It codes for CASSLGLALEQFF.

The chain recombines TRBV11-2 with TRBJ2-7; tentative D call: TRBD1 (5 bases). V was cut by 1 base and J by 5 bases, with 12 bases left in between. Germline V gene sequence: CDR1 SGHAT, CDR2 FQNNGV. This CDR3 has 14 amino acids. CDR3 in DNA: TGTGCCAGCAGCTTAGTTCCCCAGGGTAACGAGCAGTACTTC. It is translated as CASSLVPQGNEQYF.

The table lists this clone with a count of one. V usage is TRBV7-2 and J usage is TRBJ1-1; the match to TRBD1 covers 10 bases. The ends lost 5 bases at V and 5 bases at J; junction bases unmatched: 8. Germline-derived CDR1 and CDR2 are SGHTA and FQGNSA. The CDR3 loop spans 15 amino acids. Here the CDR3 DNA reads TGTGCCAGCAGCGTAGGACAGGGGGGGAAAACTGAAGCTTTCTTT. It specifies CASSVGQGGKTEAFF.

The chain carries TRBV19 and TRBJ1-1; weak D call: TRBD1 (6 bases). Between the trimmed V and J ends, which lost 7 bases and 3 bases, there was a span of 15 bases. This CDR3 region has 14 residues. Per germline, CDR1 LNHDA and CDR2 SQIVND (reference sequence). CDR3: CASTPRGRDTEAFF. The CDR3 bases are TGTGCCAGTACCCCCAGGGGCAGGGACACTGAAGCTTTCTTT.

The V and J genes are TRBV10-2 and TRBJ1-4; TRBD1 aligns across 8 bases. With V trimmed by 4 bases and J by 4 bases, 5 bases remained unmatched. This CDR3 has 15 residues. CDR1 is WSHSY and CDR2 is SAAADI in the germline V gene. The CDR3 region has the DNA TGCGCCAGCAGTGTAGACAGGGGCAATAATGAAAAACTGTTTTTT. Translated: CASSVDRGNNEKLFF.